The TCR beta chain described here comes from a study of shared clonotypes between healthy human individuals. Findings and limits, study-wide: Non-shared clonotypes were found to have lower generation probabilities than the clonotypes that were shared by all four of the sorted-subset donors.

This CDR3 has 18 amino acids. Germline V gives CDR1 LGHNT, CDR2 FRNRAP. Germline trimming cut 5 bases from V and 0 bases from J; bases unmatched to any gene: 11. TCRdb keeps only in-frame clones here, not all; method: immunoSEQ multiplex PCR. The repertoire includes over a million clones, over 95% of them detected once, and approximately 1.2% sits in the top ten. Regarding this clone: The antigen is not known.

This sequence was found in a man aged 25-45 years in good health. Sequencing was performed on naive CD4+ T cells sorted from blood. As for subset: CD45RA+ positively selected. The gene calls are TRBV12-5 and TRBJ2-2; 8 bases map to TRBD1. This CDR3 reads CASGPLPRTGTNTGELFF. For the CDR3, the DNA is TGTGCTAGTGGTCCCCTACCCCGGACAGGGACGAACACCGGGGAGCTGTTTTTT.